This TCR beta chain was profiled in a study of PD-1 blockade in classical Hodgkin lymphoma (TCRdb year 2020). Study-wide context: Nivolumab dosing was 3 mg/kg intravenously every 2 weeks, continuing until either disease progression or unacceptable toxicity. To define a peripheral blood immune signature of response to PD-1 blockade in classical Hodgkin lymphoma, the study combined TCR beta sequencing with CyTOF.

Genomic DNA was extracted with the Qiagen DNeasy kit from unsorted PBMCs and from negatively selected CD4+ and CD8+ fractions. Amplification of TCR beta CDR3 regions was done by immunoSEQ multiplex PCR with primers that anneal to V and J segments. A synthetic immune receptor repertoire was used to minimize amplification bias, and any residual bias was removed computationally once sequencing was done. In the original analysis: Custom Python scripts were used to quantify repertoire diversity as the Shannon entropy index. Unsorted, CD4+ and CD8+ repertoires were examined separately, except in combined analyses, for which CD4+ and CD8+ sequences were merged in silico. Clonal expansion was defined as a frequency increase of at least 2-fold after treatment compared with C1D1, and clones undetected at baseline were assigned a pseudocount of 0.5. Singleton clones were defined as clones with 0 or 1 copy at C1D1, and non-singleton clones were defined as clones with 2 or more copies. By matching protein sequences in sorted samples from the same patient, clones expanded in unsorted samples were annotated as CD4+, CD8+ or unknown. Wilcoxon tests on paired samples were used to test diversity changes from C1D1 to C4D1. TCRdb provides this immuneACCESS table in a form limited to in-frame rearrangements. Some clones are lacking; in checked studies, under half of them reflect an unresolved V gene, and why the rest are absent is not known. From that table come the V and J calls and clone size; the DNA was used to work out D and trimming. Within this sample are about 110,000 clones, with about 88% of them counted one time only. Together, the top ten hold about 20% of the sample.

In light of the paper, this sample's time point label describes: cycle 2 day 1 (C2D1) of nivolumab. Every trial patient had relapsed after autologous stem cell transplantation, and cohorts A, B and C differed in prior brentuximab vedotin exposure. A total of fewer than 65 patients with relapsed/refractory classical Hodgkin lymphoma made up the trial cohort, and each patient's best overall response was complete response, partial response or progressive disease. Trial patients were treated with single-agent nivolumab in the multi-cohort phase II CheckMate 205 trial. An independent review committee assessed best overall response by applying the 2007 International Working Group response criteria. Trial PBMCs were collected just before the start of nivolumab (C1D1) and during therapy at cycle 2 day 1 and cycle 4 day 1. Peripheral blood was collected in 8 mL Vacutainer Cell Preparation Tubes, from which PBMCs were isolated by centrifugation and then cryopreserved.

Turning to this clone: No cognate antigen has been identified for it. No base quality values were provided; no much bigger clone lies one nucleotide off.

CDR1 MNHEY and CDR2 SMNVEV are derived from the germline V gene (reference sequence). Measured from the cysteine to the phenylalanine, the CDR3 is 14 residues long. Of the read, only the CDR3 DNA is kept; its 42 bases are in frame from base 1. The V end gives up 6 bases and the J end 3 bases, leaving 7 bases in the junction not matched to a gene. The investigation overall reported the following: CD4+ but not CD8+ TCR diversity rose significantly by C4D1 (p=0.0027 vs p=0.16), most apparent in complete responders (p=0.02). Newly diagnosed patients were reported to have lower baseline TCR diversity than healthy donors, and relapsed/refractory patients were reported to have lower baseline TCR diversity still. Patients starting nivolumab less than 1 year after ASCT had lower diversity and were excluded from later analyses to avoid confounding by immune reconstitution. Trial patients achieving complete response had baseline diversity similar to newly diagnosed patients, whereas partial responders and progressors had significantly lower diversity. The study was limited to a single clinical trial cohort, and causes of repertoire differences, possibly disease activity or prior therapy, remained undefined.

The chain links TRBV27 with TRBJ2-7; a stretch of 8 junction bases matches TRBD1. This clonotype was sampled from a human donor with classical Hodgkin lymphoma. This specimen consisted of peripheral blood mononuclear cells (PBMCs), obtained before the second cycle of nivolumab. The CDR3 protein is CASRRTGRIYEQYF. The nucleotide sequence is TGTGCCAGCAGACGGACAGGGAGAATCTACGAGCAGTACTTC.